This is a list of T cell receptor beta chains from one sample in a study of immune evolution from preneoplasia to lung adenocarcinoma. The table came from immunoSEQ multiplex PCR; TCRdb's copy has only in-frame clones and leaves some out. The sample lists several thousand clones, around four fifths seen once, with 8% to 9.5% in the top ten. The sequencing sample was made of FFPE normal lung tissue adjacent to the tumor. These receptors all come from a person between 45 and 75 years old with lung adenocarcinoma. CDR3s include the opening cysteine and the closing phenylalanine or tryptophan. D genes are given only for firm matches. A clone size is listed for some rows: how often the clone was seen (once, few, many), or a class if it is expanded.

>.|TRBJ2-2|TRBD2|TRBV2
CATRSGAGELFF
TGTGCCACCAGGAGCGGGGCAGGGGAGCTGTTTTTT
>.|TRBJ2-5|.|TRBV28
CASSSPLGGLETQYF
TGTGCCAGCAGTTCCCCCCTGGGGGGATTGGAGACCCAGTACTTC
>.|TRBJ1-2|TRBD1|TRBV10-3
CAISEHQGAEDGYTF
TGTGCCATCAGTGAGCACCAGGGGGCGGAGGATGGCTACACCTTC
>.|TRBJ2-5|.|TRBV6-6
CASGETQYF
TGTGCCTCAGGGGAGACCCAGTACTTC
>.|TRBJ2-7|.|TRBV7-9
CASSLVPGDGSYEQYF
TGTGCCAGCAGCTTAGTTCCCGGGGATGGCTCCTACGAGCAGTACTTC
>.|TRBJ1-2|TRBD1|TRBV28
CASSLGTGRGYTF
TGTGCCAGCAGTTTGGGGACAGGCCGTGGCTACACCTTC
>few|TRBJ2-1|TRBD2|TRBV5-4
CASSSTSASSYNEQFF
TGTGCCAGCAGCTCCACTAGCGCGAGCTCCTACAATGAGCAGTTCTTC
>.|TRBJ2-5|.|TRBV4-1
CASSQEGLGYQETQYF
TGCGCCAGCAGCCAAGAGGGTTTGGGGTACCAAGAGACCCAGTACTTC
>.|TRBJ2-5|TRBD2|TRBV5-1
CASSLSTSGTVREETQYF
TGCGCCAGCAGCTTAAGTACTAGCGGGACTGTTCGTGAGGAGACCCAGTACTTC
>.|TRBJ2-7|.|TRBV5-1
CASSLGTYEQYF
TGCGCCAGCAGCCTAGGGACCTACGAGCAGTACTTC
>.|TRBJ2-7|TRBD1|TRBV6-1
CASRDRGGSYEQYF
TGTGCCAGCAGGGACAGGGGAGGGTCCTACGAGCAGTACTTC
>.|TRBJ1-2|.|TRBV5-8
CASSPTAGGSNYGYTF
TGTGCCAGCAGCCCCACCGCCGGAGGGAGTAACTATGGCTACACCTTC
>.|TRBJ2-5|.|TRBV7-6
CASSPSGGVGETQYF
TGTGCCAGCAGCCCGAGCGGCGGCGTCGGAGAGACCCAGTACTTC
>large|TRBJ1-2|TRBD1|TRBV28
CASRTGSIGYTF
TGTGCCAGCCGGACAGGGTCAATTGGCTACACCTTC
>.|TRBJ2-7|.|TRBV20-1
CSADIAYEQYF
TGCAGTGCGGACATAGCCTACGAGCAGTACTTC
>.|TRBJ2-7|.|TRBV7-8
CASSFGRTKQYF
TGTGCCAGCAGCTTTGGCAGGACAAAGCAGTACTTC
>.|TRBJ2-2|TRBD2|TRBV7-9
CASSATGGDTGELFF
TGTGCCAGCAGCGCGACGGGGGGGGACACCGGGGAGCTGTTTTTT
>.|TRBJ1-4|.|TRBV7-9
CASSLFLGGFNEKLFF
TGTGCCAGCAGCTTATTCCTAGGGGGTTTTAATGAAAAACTGTTTTTT
>few|TRBJ1-1|TRBD1|TRBV5-1
CASSQGTDGLNTEAFF
TGCGCCAGCAGCCAGGGGACAGATGGGCTGAACACTGAAGCTTTCTTT
>.|TRBJ2-7|TRBD1|TRBV19
CASSRAARTGAYEQYF
TGTGCCAGTAGTCGCGCCGCGCGCACAGGGGCCTACGAGCAGTACTTC
>.|TRBJ2-5|.|TRBV6-4
CASRGGLTIPQETQYF
TGTGCCAGCAGGGGGGGACTGACCATTCCACAAGAGACCCAGTACTTC
>.|TRBJ2-1|.|TRBV5-5
CASSPGLRGQFF
TGTGCCAGCAGCCCCGGACTCAGGGGGCAGTTCTTC
>.|TRBJ2-7|TRBD2|TRBV2
CASSERGGSGSFTYEQYF
TGTGCCAGCAGTGAAAGAGGAGGTAGCGGGAGTTTTACCTACGAGCAGTACTTC
>once|TRBJ2-1|TRBD2|TRBV11-2
CASSSGTSATYNEQFF
TGTGCCAGCAGCTCCGGGACTAGCGCAACCTACAATGAGCAGTTCTTC
>large|TRBJ2-5|TRBD2|TRBV4-2
CASSQDPLAVGAQYF
TGTGCCAGCAGCCAAGATCCGCTAGCGGTTGGGGCCCAGTACTTC
>once|TRBJ2-7|TRBD1|TRBV6-5
CASSSSRDSSYEQYF
TGTGCCAGCAGTTCATCTCGGGACAGCTCCTACGAGCAGTACTTC
>.|TRBJ2-1|.|TRBV11-2
CASSLWSTLRRNEQFF
TGTGCCAGCAGCTTATGGTCCACCCTGAGGCGCAATGAGCAGTTCTTC
>once|TRBJ2-5|TRBD2|TRBV6-5
CASSQTSGRETQYF
TGTGCCAGCAGTCAGACTAGCGGGAGAGAGACCCAGTACTTC
>.|TRBJ2-1|TRBD2|TRBV11-2
CASSPGGGYNEQFF
TGTGCCAGCAGCCCCGGCGGGGGGTACAATGAGCAGTTCTTC
>once|TRBJ2-1|TRBD1|TRBV4-2
CASSPRTGGDEQFF
TGTGCCAGCAGCCCGCGGACAGGGGGGGATGAGCAGTTCTTC
>.|TRBJ2-1|.|TRBV28
CASLSGLRQLSDNEQFF
TGTGCCAGTCTAAGTGGCCTCCGGCAGTTGTCCGACAATGAGCAGTTCTTC
>.|TRBJ1-5|.|TRBV5-1
CASSLEGTNNQPQHF
TGCGCCAGCAGCTTGGAGGGCACAAACAATCAGCCCCAGCATTTT
>.|TRBJ1-1|.|TRBV5-6
CASSLDGWRAEAFF
TGTGCCAGCAGCTTGGACGGGTGGAGGGCAGAAGCTTTCTTT
>.|TRBJ2-2|.|TRBV11-2
CASSTLFRWAGELFF
TGTGCCAGCAGTACCCTTTTCCGTTGGGCCGGGGAGCTGTTTTTT
>once|TRBJ2-3|.|TRBV25-1
CASSDRTATDTQYF
TGTGCCAGCAGCGATCGGACAGCCACAGATACGCAGTATTTT
>.|TRBJ2-1|.|TRBV13
CASSLGRLYYNEQFF
TGTGCCAGCAGCTTAGGCCGTCTATACTACAATGAGCAGTTCTTC
>.|TRBJ2-3|.|TRBV20-1
CSARFADTQYF
TGCAGTGCCAGGTTCGCAGATACGCAGTATTTT
>.|TRBJ1-5|TRBD1|TRBV6-5
CASSSDRGLGQPQHF
TGTGCCAGCAGTTCCGACAGGGGGCTGGGTCAGCCCCAGCATTTT
>few|TRBJ2-7|TRBD1|TRBV29-1
CSVRTGSGSYEQYF
TGCAGCGTACGGACAGGGTCAGGCTCCTACGAGCAGTACTTC
>.|TRBJ1-2|TRBD1|TRBV7-9
CASSPDRGPSYGYTF
TGTGCCAGCAGCCCCGACAGGGGGCCATCCTATGGCTACACCTTC
>.|TRBJ2-2|.|TRBV6-1
CASSEDKTPGFRELFF
TGTGCCAGCAGTGAAGATAAAACCCCGGGGTTCCGGGAGCTGTTTTTT
>.|TRBJ1-5|TRBD1|TRBV27
CASSSQGAKDQPQHF
TGTGCCAGCAGTTCACAGGGGGCGAAAGATCAGCCCCAGCATTTT
>.|TRBJ2-3|.|TRBV4-1
CASSQPQAGDTQYF
TGCGCCAGCAGCCAACCGCAAGCGGGAGATACGCAGTATTTT
>.|TRBJ2-6|.|TRBV25-1
CASSEAGASGANVLTF
TGTGCCAGCAGTGAAGCAGGGGCCTCTGGGGCCAACGTCCTGACTTTC
>.|TRBJ2-3|TRBD1|TRBV18
CASSPRRSGTGGTDTQYF
TGTGCCAGCTCACCACGCCGCTCTGGGACAGGTGGCACAGATACGCAGTATTTT
>.|TRBJ2-7|TRBD1|TRBV29-1
CSVALYRDRPYEQYF
TGCAGCGTAGCCCTTTACCGGGACAGACCCTACGAGCAGTACTTC
>few|TRBJ2-1|TRBD2|TRBV4-1
CASSQDWASGGNNEQFF
TGCGCCAGCAGCCAAGATTGGGCTAGCGGGGGGAACAATGAGCAGTTCTTC
>.|TRBJ1-1|.|TRBV23-1
CATIEQEGTEAFF
TGCGCCACAATTGAGCAGGAGGGGACTGAAGCTTTCTTT
>.|TRBJ2-2|TRBD2|TRBV7-9
CASSLAVAGDTGELFF
TGTGCCAGCAGCTTAGCGGTAGCGGGAGACACCGGGGAGCTGTTTTTT
>.|TRBJ2-7|TRBD2|TRBV27
CASSLYTSGSYEQYF
TGTGCCAGCAGTTTATATACTAGCGGGTCCTACGAGCAGTACTTC
>.|TRBJ1-2|.|TRBV5-4
CASSSDSPINYGYTF
TGTGCCAGCAGCTCTGACAGCCCAATTAACTATGGCTACACCTTC
>.|TRBJ2-1|TRBD2|TRBV29-1
CSAPQRENNEQFF
TGCAGCGCGCCCCAGCGGGAGAACAATGAGCAGTTCTTC
>once|TRBJ1-1|.|TRBV29-1
CSVEPLGRTEAFF
TGCAGCGTTGAACCGTTGGGAAGGACTGAAGCTTTCTTT
>.|TRBJ1-2|.|TRBV5-1
CASSLGTADGYTF
TGCGCCAGCAGCCTGGGGACGGCGGATGGCTACACCTTC
>.|TRBJ1-5|.|TRBV2
CASSASTTNQPQHF
TGTGCCAGCAGCGCGTCGACAACAAATCAGCCCCAGCATTTT